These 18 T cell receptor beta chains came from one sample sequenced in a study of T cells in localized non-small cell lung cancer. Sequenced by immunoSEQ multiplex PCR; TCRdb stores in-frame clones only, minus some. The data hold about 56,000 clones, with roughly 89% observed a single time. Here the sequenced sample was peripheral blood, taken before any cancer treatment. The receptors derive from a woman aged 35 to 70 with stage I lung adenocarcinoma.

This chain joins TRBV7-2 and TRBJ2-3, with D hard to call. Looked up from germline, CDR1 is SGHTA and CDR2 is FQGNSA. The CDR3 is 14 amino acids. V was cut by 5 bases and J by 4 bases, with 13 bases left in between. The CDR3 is CASSRRVAADTQYF. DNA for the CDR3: TGTGCCAGCAGCCGGCGAGTAGCAGCAGATACGCAGTATTTT.

The CDR3 nucleotides read TGTGCCAGTGCCGAATGGCAGGATACGAGGTATGGCTACACCTTC. As protein: CASAEWQDTRYGYTF. The chain carries TRBV19 and TRBJ1-2, with D unclear. Germline values: CDR1 LNHDA, CDR2 SQIVND (reference sequence). The V and J ends lost 8 bases and 5 bases respectively, with 21 bases between them. The CDR3 loop spans 15 amino acids.

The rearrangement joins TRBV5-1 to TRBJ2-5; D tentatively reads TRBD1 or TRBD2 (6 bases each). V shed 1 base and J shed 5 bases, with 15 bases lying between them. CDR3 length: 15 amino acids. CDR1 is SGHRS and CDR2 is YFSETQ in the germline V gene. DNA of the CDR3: TGCGCCAGCAGCTTGAATTGGGGGGCCCAGGAGACCCAGTACTTC. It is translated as CASSLNWGAQETQYF.

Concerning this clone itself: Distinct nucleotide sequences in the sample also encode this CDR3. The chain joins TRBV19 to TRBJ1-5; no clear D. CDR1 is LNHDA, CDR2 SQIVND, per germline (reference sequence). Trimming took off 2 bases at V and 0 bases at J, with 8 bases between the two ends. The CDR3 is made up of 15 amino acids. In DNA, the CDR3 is TGTGCCAGTAGTATAAACGGTTATAGCAATCAGCCCCAGCATTTT. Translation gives CASSINGYSNQPQHF. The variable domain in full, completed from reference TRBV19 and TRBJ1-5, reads DGGITQSPKYLFRKEGQNVTLSCEQNLNHDAMYWYRQDPGQGLRLIYYSQIVNDFQKGDIAEGYSVSREKKESFPLTVTSAQKNPTAFYLCASSINGYSNQPQHFGDGTRLSIL.

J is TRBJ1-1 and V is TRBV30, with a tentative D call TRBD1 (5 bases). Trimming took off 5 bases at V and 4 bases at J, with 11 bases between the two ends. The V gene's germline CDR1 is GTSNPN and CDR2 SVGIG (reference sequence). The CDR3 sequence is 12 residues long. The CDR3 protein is CAWAGGVTEAFF. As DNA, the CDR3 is TGTGCCTGGGCGGGGGGAGTCACTGAAGCTTTCTTT.

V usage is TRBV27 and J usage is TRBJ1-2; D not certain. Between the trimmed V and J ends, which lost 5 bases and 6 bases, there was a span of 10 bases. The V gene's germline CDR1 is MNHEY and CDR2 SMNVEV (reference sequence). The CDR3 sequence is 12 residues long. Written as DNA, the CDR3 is TGTGCCAGCAGTGCGGGAGGTAATGGCTACACCTTC. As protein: CASSAGGNGYTF.

CDR3 DNA: TGCGCCAGCAGCTTGGGTGGTGGAAACACCATATATTTT. It specifies CASSLGGGNTIYF. This sequence joins TRBV5-1 and TRBJ1-3; D call uncertain. Germline V gives CDR1 SGHRS, CDR2 YFSETQ. Trimming took 0 bases from V and 3 from J, leaving 4 bases between them. The CDR3 consists of 13 residues.

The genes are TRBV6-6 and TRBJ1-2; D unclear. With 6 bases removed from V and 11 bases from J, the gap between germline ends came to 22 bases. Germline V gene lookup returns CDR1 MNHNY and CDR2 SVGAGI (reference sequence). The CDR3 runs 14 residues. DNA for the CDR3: TGTGCCAGCAGCTTCAACGGGCAGCCCGTAGGGTACACCTTC. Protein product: CASSFNGQPVGYTF.

The CDR3 bases are TGCAGCGTTGAAGGTAATAACTATGGCTACACCTTC. This translates into CSVEGNNYGYTF. V gene TRBV29-1 combines with J gene TRBJ1-2; D gene uncertain. Germline V gene lookup returns CDR1 SQVTM and CDR2 ANQGSEA. This CDR3 is 12 amino acids long. V shed 1 base and J shed 1 base, with 4 bases lying between them. The full variable domain, in which reference TRBV29-1 and TRBJ1-2 provide the parts outside the CDR3, is SAVISQKPSRDICQRGTSLTIQCQVDSQVTMMFWYRQQPGQSLTLIATANQGSEATYESGFVIDKFPISRPNLTFSTLTVSNMSPEDSSIYLCSVEGNNYGYTFGSGTRLTVV.

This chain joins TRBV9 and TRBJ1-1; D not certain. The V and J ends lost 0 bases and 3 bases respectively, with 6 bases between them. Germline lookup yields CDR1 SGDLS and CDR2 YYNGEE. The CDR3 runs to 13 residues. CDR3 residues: CASSVGPDTEAFF. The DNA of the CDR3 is TGTGCCAGCAGCGTAGGGCCTGACACTGAAGCTTTCTTT.

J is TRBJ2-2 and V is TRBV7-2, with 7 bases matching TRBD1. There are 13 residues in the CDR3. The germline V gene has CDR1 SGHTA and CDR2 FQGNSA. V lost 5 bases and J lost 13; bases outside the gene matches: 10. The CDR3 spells CASSPQRGHGLFF. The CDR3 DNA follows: TGTGCCAGCAGCCCTCAGAGGGGGCATGGGCTGTTTTTT.

CDR3 in amino acids: CASSLPGNQPQHF. In nucleotides, the CDR3 is TGTGCCAGCAGTTTACCGGGCAATCAGCCCCAGCATTTT. This chain joins TRBV28 and TRBJ1-5; D is undetermined. V was trimmed by 2 bases and J by 2 bases, leaving 4 bases between them. From germline, CDR1 is MDHEN and CDR2 SYDVKM. This CDR3 is built from 13 residues.

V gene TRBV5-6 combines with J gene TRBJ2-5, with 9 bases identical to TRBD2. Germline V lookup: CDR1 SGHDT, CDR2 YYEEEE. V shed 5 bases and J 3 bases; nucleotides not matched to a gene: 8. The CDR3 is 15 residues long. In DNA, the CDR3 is TGTGCCAGCAGGGGAATAGCGGGGGTGAAAGAGACCCAGTACTTC. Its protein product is CASRGIAGVKETQYF.

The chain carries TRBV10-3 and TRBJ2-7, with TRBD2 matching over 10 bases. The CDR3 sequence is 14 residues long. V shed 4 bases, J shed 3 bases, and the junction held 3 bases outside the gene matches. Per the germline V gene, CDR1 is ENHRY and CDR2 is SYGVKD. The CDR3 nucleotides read TGTGCCATCAGTGTGGGGACTAGCGTCTACGAGCAGTACTTC. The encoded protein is CAISVGTSVYEQYF.

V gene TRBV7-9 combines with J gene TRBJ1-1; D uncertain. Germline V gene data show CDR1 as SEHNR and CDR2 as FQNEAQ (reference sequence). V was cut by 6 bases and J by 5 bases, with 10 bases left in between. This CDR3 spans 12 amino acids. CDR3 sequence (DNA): TGTGCCAGCAGAAATCACGTAACTGAAGCTTTCTTT. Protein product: CASRNHVTEAFF.

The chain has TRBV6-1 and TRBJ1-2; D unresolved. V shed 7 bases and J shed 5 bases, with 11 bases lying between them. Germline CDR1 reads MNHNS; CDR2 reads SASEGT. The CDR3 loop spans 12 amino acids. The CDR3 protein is CASTRDHYGYTF. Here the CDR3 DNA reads TGTGCCAGCACCAGAGACCATTATGGCTACACCTTC.

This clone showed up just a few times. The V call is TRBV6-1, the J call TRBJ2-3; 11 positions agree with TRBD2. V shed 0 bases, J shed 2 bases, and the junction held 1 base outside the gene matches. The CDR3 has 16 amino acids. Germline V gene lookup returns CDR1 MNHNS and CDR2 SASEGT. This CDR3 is CASSEASGGATDTQYF. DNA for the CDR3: TGTGCCAGCAGTGAAGCTAGCGGGGGGGCCACAGATACGCAGTATTTT.

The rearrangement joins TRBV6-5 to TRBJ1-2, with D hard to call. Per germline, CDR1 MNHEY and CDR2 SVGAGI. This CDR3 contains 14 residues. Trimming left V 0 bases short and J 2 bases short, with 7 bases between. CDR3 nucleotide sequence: TGTGCCAGCAGTTACTCAGACCTAAACTATGGCTACACCTTC. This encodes CASSYSDLNYGYTF.